This T cell receptor beta chain was sequenced in a study of OX40 agonist ivuxolimab in advanced cancers. With regard to this clone: Other DNA variants within this sample encode the same CDR3.

Trimming took off 6 bases at V and 1 base at J, with 7 bases between the two ends. The CDR3 length is 13 residues. The germline gives CDR1 MNHEY, CDR2 SVGAGI. Generated by immunoSEQ multiplex PCR, the TCRdb table keeps only in-frame clones and is missing some. Of some 68,000 clones detected, 83% appear once; the ten largest clones hold 1.4%. This sequence originates from an adult with an advanced solid tumor such as melanoma, head and neck, liver or kidney cancer. Here the sequenced sample was CD4+ or CD8+ T cells sorted from blood, taken in a trial of the OX40 agonist ivuxolimab. The chain recombines TRBV6-5 with TRBJ1-5; D is undetermined. CDR3 coding DNA: TGTGCCAGCAGACGTGGGAGCAATCAGCCCCAGCATTTT. Its translation is CASRRGSNQPQHF.